These 28 T cell receptor beta chains came from one sample sequenced in a study of post-analysis software for immune sequencing data. Unique-molecular-identifier-tagged TCR beta cDNA libraries were used. MiXCR, run by TCRdb on the PCR reads, gives a single entry per CDR3 protein. The data show about 820,000 distinct CDR3 sequences, about 57% seen once. These receptors have no known antigen. General observations from the study: Included in a set of several TRBV segments more frequent in patients than controls were TRBV5-6, TRBV5-1 and TRBV20-1.

The specimen sequenced was blood. The receptors shown here come from a girl aged 10 to 17 with multiple sclerosis.

The CDR3 DNA is TGTGCCAGCAGTGGACTAGGGGTCAATGAGCAGTACTTC. This encodes CASSGLGVNEQYF. V gene TRBV27 combines with J gene TRBJ2-5; TRBD2 matches 7 bases. The CDR3 has 13 amino acids. V lost 5 bases and J lost 11; bases outside the gene matches: 11. CDR1 is MNHEY and CDR2 is SMNVEV in the germline V gene (reference sequence).

The chain links TRBV6-1 to TRBJ1-1; 11 bases are shared with TRBD1. This CDR3 region has 15 residues. V lost 0 bases to trimming and J lost 10 bases; unmatched junction nucleotides: 7. Germline loops: CDR1 MNHNS, CDR2 SASEGT. CDR3 region: CASSEAGTGGRRAFF. The CDR3 bases are TGTGCCAGCAGTGAAGCGGGGACAGGGGGGAGGAGAGCTTTCTTT.

This clonotype was seen more than once but under ten times. This sequence joins TRBV7-3 and TRBJ2-5, with 10 bases matching TRBD2. Per the germline V gene, CDR1 is SGHTA and CDR2 is FQGTGA. The CDR3 length is 14 residues. J gave up 11 bases and V 5 bases, and 11 bases lay outside the gene matches. CDR3 protein: CASSPSGRAGEQYF. For the CDR3, the DNA is TGTGCCAGCAGCCCAAGCGGGAGGGCCGGGGAGCAGTACTTC.

The rearrangement uses TRBV28 and TRBJ1-2; D ambiguous. The CDR3 loop spans 14 amino acids. From germline, CDR1 is MDHEN and CDR2 SYDVKM. The V end lost 6 bases, the J end lost 3 bases, and 14 bases lay between the germline ends. This CDR3 reads CASSSQRTHYGYTF. The CDR3 bases are TGTGCCAGCAGCTCCCAACGGACGCACTATGGCTACACCTTC.

This clonotype has only a few counts. The rearrangement joins TRBV2 to TRBJ1-2; 9 nucleotides align to TRBD1. The CDR3 has 15 residues. Germline V gives CDR1 SNHLY, CDR2 FYNNEI. J gave up 4 bases and V 5 bases, and 8 bases lay outside the gene matches. The CDR3 bases are TGTGCCAGCAGTACCCGGGACAGGGTAGTCTATGGCTACACCTTC. It specifies CASSTRDRVVYGYTF.

Details on this clonotype: Given the absence of the conserved phenylalanine or tryptophan at the CDR3 end, a read error is likely. J is TRBJ1-4 and V is TRBV20-1; D uncertain. V was cut by 5 bases and J by 7 bases, with 11 bases left in between. The CDR3 loop spans 12 amino acids. From germline, CDR1 is DFQATT and CDR2 SNEGSKA (reference sequence). CDR3 coding DNA: TGCAGTGCTGGAGTAATGGGTGAAAAACTGTTTTGT. It codes for CSAGVMGEKLFC.

This chain joins TRBV5-1 and TRBJ1-1, with unresolved D. Germline V gene lookup returns CDR1 SGHRS and CDR2 YFSETQ. Trimming shortened V by 2 bases and J by 0 bases, and 14 bases separated the two germline ends. The CDR3 is 16 residues long. In nucleotides, the CDR3 is TGCGCCAGCAGCTTTGATACGCCGGGGATGAACACTGAAGCTTTCTTT. Protein: CASSFDTPGMNTEAFF.

CDR3 nucleotides: TGCGCCAGCAGCTTGGAAGGACAAGACTATGGGGGCTACACCTTC. Translating gives CASSLEGQDYGGYTF. The chain recombines TRBV5-1 with TRBJ1-2; D may be TRBD1 (5 bases). Germline assignment: CDR1 SGHRS and CDR2 YFSETQ. The CDR3 contains 15 residues. Trimming cost V 0 bases and J 8 bases, with 17 bases left between them.

The chain combines TRBV20-1 with TRBJ2-4, with a weak D call TRBD1 (6 bases). The J call may be mistaken, given a closer DNA end match to TRBJ2-5. The CDR3 runs to 12 residues. Germline V gene sequence: CDR1 DFQATT, CDR2 SNEGSKA (reference sequence). In nucleotides, the CDR3 is TGCAGGGCGACCAGGGGTCGGGAGACCCAGTACTTC. It translates to CRATRGRETQYF.

In DNA form, the CDR3 reads TGCGCCAGCAGTGACTCCGCCTACGAGCAGTACTTC. Translation gives CASSDSAYEQYF. V and J are TRBV10-2 and TRBJ2-7; the D is unclear. CDR3 length: 12 residues. V lost 3 bases and J lost 2, with 5 bases in between. Germline V gene sequence: CDR1 WSHSY, CDR2 SAAADI.

This clonotype was detected a few times. V usage is TRBV7-8 and J usage is TRBJ2-7; D possibly corresponds to TRBD2 (5 bases). The CDR3 sequence is 14 residues long. V was trimmed by 1 base and J by 2 bases, leaving 9 bases between them. Germline CDR1 and CDR2: SGHVS and FQNEAQ. CDR3 nucleotides: TGTGCCAGCAGCTTAGAGCGGAGTCCCTACGAGCAGTACTTC. This codes for CASSLERSPYEQYF.

The chain has TRBV12-3 or TRBV12-4 and TRBJ1-2; no firm D call. Trimming cost V 5 bases and J 2 bases, with 24 bases left between them. The CDR3 is 18 amino acids. In nucleotides, the CDR3 is TGTGCCAGCAGTCCCCCCCCGATCGACCGGGCAGGAAACTATGGCTACACCTTC. Translated, it gives CASSPPPIDRAGNYGYTF.

This clonotype has a handful of counts. The gene calls are TRBV6-1 and TRBJ1-2; perhaps TRBD1 as D (5 bases). Germline V lookup: CDR1 MNHNS, CDR2 SASEGT. The CDR3 is made up of 16 amino acids. Between the trimmed V and J ends, which lost 1 base and 2 bases, there was a span of 14 bases. This CDR3 is CASSEVSGAHNYGYTF. The CDR3 DNA reads as TGTGCCAGCAGTGAAGTGAGCGGGGCCCACAACTATGGCTACACCTTC.

Here the CDR3 reads CASSPEGSRFGELFF. The CDR3 DNA is TGCGCCAGCAGCCCGGAAGGTTCTCGCTTCGGGGAGCTGTTTTTT. This sequence joins TRBV5-1 and TRBJ2-2; D is undetermined. Germline loops: CDR1 SGHRS, CDR2 YFSETQ. The CDR3 length is 15 residues. Trimming removed 4 bases at V and 7 bases at J, with 17 bases between. Using reference TRBV5-1 and TRBJ2-2 for the parts outside the CDR3, the full variable domain is KAGVTQTPRYLIKTRGQQVTLSCSPISGHRSVSWYQQTPGQGLQFLFEYFSETQRNKGNFPGRFSGRQFSNSRSEMNVSTLELGDSALYLCASSPEGSRFGELFFGEGSRLTVL.

The J gene is TRBJ2-3, the V gene TRBV6-5; D might be TRBD1 (6 bases). The germline gives CDR1 MNHEY, CDR2 SVGAGI. CDR3 length: 15 amino acids. V lost 7 bases, J lost 7 bases, and 21 bases lay in between. Here the CDR3 reads CASTGDISKGHTQYF. For the CDR3, the DNA is TGTGCCAGCACCGGGGACATTAGTAAAGGCCATACGCAGTATTTT.

There are a few counts of this clonotype. J is TRBJ2-3 and V is TRBV29-1, with 10 positions matching TRBD2. Trimming took 6 bases from V and 5 from J; bases not matched to a gene: 11. CDR3 length: 15 amino acids. Germline V CDR1 and CDR2: SQVTM, ANQGSEA. CDR3 sequence: CSVTTSGGAVDTQYF. The CDR3 region has the DNA TGCAGCGTGACTACCAGCGGGGGGGCAGTAGATACGCAGTATTTT.

The chain employs TRBV5-1 and TRBJ2-1; 8 bases match TRBD2. CDR3 length equals 15 residues. Trimming took 0 bases from V and 7 from J; bases not matched to a gene: 6. Per the germline V gene, CDR1 is SGHRS and CDR2 is YFSETQ. The CDR3 is CASSLERSSGNEQFF. The CDR3 DNA is TGCGCCAGCAGCTTGGAGAGGTCTAGCGGGAATGAGCAGTTCTTC.

V is TRBV20-1 and J is TRBJ1-5; 8 bases are shared with TRBD1. Germline lookup yields CDR1 DFQATT and CDR2 SNEGSKA (reference sequence). The CDR3 loop spans 15 amino acids. V lost 4 bases and J lost 2; bases outside the gene matches: 7. Written as DNA, the CDR3 is TGCAGTGCTACGACAGGGGTCCGAGGCAATCAGCCCCAGCATTTT. Residues: CSATTGVRGNQPQHF.

V usage is TRBV20-1 and J usage is TRBJ2-7; maybe TRBD2 (5 bases). Trimming pared 1 base from V and 2 bases from J, leaving 6 bases between. The CDR3 length is 12 residues. Per the germline V gene, CDR1 is DFQATT and CDR2 is SNEGSKA (reference sequence). DNA of the CDR3: TGCAGTGCTAGAGTCGGGGCCTACGAGCAGTACTTC. This codes for CSARVGAYEQYF.

This clonotype was found a few times. The V call is TRBV29-1, the J call TRBJ2-3; TRBD1 agrees at 7 bases. After removal of 5 bases from V and 1 base from J, the junction contained 3 bases not matched to a gene. From germline, CDR1 is SQVTM and CDR2 ANQGSEA. The CDR3 has 13 residues. CDR3 protein: CSVQGQRTDTQYF. The CDR3 DNA reads TGCAGCGTTCAGGGACAGCGCACAGATACGCAGTATTTT.

V usage is TRBV12-3 or TRBV12-4 and J usage is TRBJ1-2, with 10 bases that match TRBD1. The CDR3 loop spans 14 amino acids. The V gene end was trimmed by 6 bases and the J gene end by 5 bases; junction bases not matched to a gene: 6. In DNA, the CDR3 is TGTGCCAGCAGCGACAGGGGGCAAGTTTATGGCTACACCTTC. Residues: CASSDRGQVYGYTF.

This rearrangement joins TRBV6-5 to TRBJ2-7, with D possibly TRBD2 on 5 matching bases. The CDR3 has 14 amino acids. Looked up from germline, CDR1 is MNHEY and CDR2 is SVGAGI. Trimming shortened V by 0 bases and J by 5 bases, and 11 bases separated the two germline ends. The CDR3, as DNA: TGTGCCAGCAGTTACTCGACCCCCGGGAACGAGCAGTACTTC. It codes for CASSYSTPGNEQYF.

J is TRBJ2-7 and V is TRBV6-2 or TRBV6-3; D ambiguous. There are 11 residues in the CDR3. The V end was cut by 6 bases, the J end by 5 bases, with 8 bases between. Per the germline V gene, CDR1 is MNHEY and CDR2 is SVGEGT. Here the CDR3 reads CASSRTHEQYF. CDR3 sequence (DNA): TGTGCCAGCAGCCGCACGCACGAGCAGTACTTC.

The chain couples TRBV7-3 to TRBJ2-3; 8 bases agree with TRBD2. Germline trimming cut 4 bases from V and 3 bases from J; bases unmatched to any gene: 3. CDR3 size: 14 residues. Per the germline V gene, CDR1 is SGHTA and CDR2 is FQGTGA. As DNA, the CDR3 is TGTGCCAGCAGCTACGGGGGGGCGACAGATACGCAGTATTTT. Translating gives CASSYGGATDTQYF.

On this clonotype: This may arise from a read error, as a much more abundant clone is one base away. The gene calls are TRBV6-4 and TRBJ2-3, with D uncertain. This CDR3 region has 14 residues. Germline lookup yields CDR1 MRHNA and CDR2 SNTAGT. The CDR3 is CASSDRASTDAQYF. The CDR3 DNA reads as TGTGCCAGCAGTGACAGGGCCAGCACAGATGCGCAGTATTTT.

The chain is built from TRBV10-3 and TRBJ1-6, with D possibly TRBD1 on 6 matching bases. The CDR3 sequence is 15 residues long. CDR1 ENHRY and CDR2 SYGVKD come from the germline V gene. Trimming left V 0 bases short and J 10 bases short, with 13 bases between. The CDR3 nucleotides read TGTGCCATCAGTGAGTCGGGACAAAGGGGGTCACCCCTCCACTTT. Protein product: CAISESGQRGSPLHF.

The chain links TRBV9 to TRBJ2-5; 9 bases are a match to TRBD2. Germline V gene data show CDR1 as SGDLS and CDR2 as YYNGEE. The CDR3 is 14 amino acids. The V and J ends lost 3 bases and 4 bases, in that order; junction bases with no gene match: 4. The CDR3 spells CASSAGTSRETQYF. The CDR3 DNA sequence: TGTGCCAGCAGCGCCGGGACTAGCCGAGAGACCCAGTACTTC.

This clonotype was seen only a few times. The V and J genes are TRBV27 and TRBJ2-1, with TRBD2 matching over 8 bases. The length of the CDR3 is 16 residues. The germline V gene has CDR1 MNHEY and CDR2 SMNVEV (reference sequence). Trimming took 6 bases from V and 4 from J; bases not matched to a gene: 11. In DNA form, the CDR3 reads TGTGCCAGCAGGGTGGGCCCTACGGGAGGGTACAATGAGCAGTTCTTC. Protein product: CASRVGPTGGYNEQFF.